This is a list of T cell receptor beta chains from one sample in a study of CXCR3-negative and CXCR3-positive naive CD8 T cells. With the 5' RACE reads reprocessed, TCRdb shows one record per CDR3 protein and no DNA. The sample includes 50,000 to 65,000 distinct CDR3 sequences. The sequenced sample consisted of naive CXCR3- CD8+ T cells from blood. All receptors come from a human donor in good health. Some clones in this sample may be carry-over from other donors' samples. CDR3s include the opening cysteine and the closing phenylalanine or tryptophan. Clone size is stated in some rows and not others, as once, few, many or a class when expanded.

>TRBV29-1|.|TRBJ2-2
CSVWGNTGELFF
>TRBV27|.|TRBJ2-1
CASSLSDGLAGVDEQFF
>TRBV20-1|.|TRBJ2-6
CSAREGGTKASGANVLTF
>TRBV12-3/TRBV12-4|.|TRBJ2-6
CASSFLGTGANVLTF
>TRBV20-1|.|TRBJ2-7
CSARGEWEASAYEQYF
>TRBV29-1|.|TRBJ2-1
CSVEFGTSVYNEQFF
>TRBV29-1|.|TRBJ2-3
CSVKAGGTKTSTDTQYF
>TRBV14|.|TRBJ2-2
CASSFARTGVNTGELFF
>TRBV15|medium-sized|TRBJ2-7
CATSLGTSREQYF
>TRBV20-1|.|TRBJ2-1
CSAIQGTSYNEQFF
>TRBV7-9|.|TRBJ2-5
CASSLAGQGLYESTQYF
>TRBV7-2|.|TRBJ2-7
CASSNPGAPREQYF
>TRBV29-1|.|TRBJ2-7
CSVIAGSYEQYF
>TRBV12-3/TRBV12-4|.|TRBJ1-1
CASSLGRETNTEAFF
>TRBV12-3/TRBV12-4|.|TRBJ2-2
CASSFSQGGTGELFF
>TRBV7-9|.|TRBJ1-2
CASSEGGDGDTF
>TRBV29-1|.|TRBJ2-1
CSVGQGNPVQGGEQFF
>TRBV20-1|.|TRBJ1-1
CSAPPGVTEAFF
>TRBV5-5|.|TRBJ1-5
CASSFLGSSNQPQHF
>TRBV28|.|TRBJ2-2
CASSLDVGELFF